Listed here are 25 T cell receptor beta chains from one sample, sequenced in a study of blood T cell repertoires in COVID-19. Libraries were prepared by immunoSEQ multiplex PCR; TCRdb keeps only in-frame clonotypes and omits some of them. This table has about 120,000 clones, 75% to 90% appearing once. Material: peripheral blood. Receptor source: a human donor in a cohort sampled during active COVID-19.

The chain joins TRBV24-1 to TRBJ2-1, with D perhaps matching TRBD1 (6 bases). Trimming took 4 bases from V and 0 from J, leaving 9 bases between them. CDR3 size: 15 residues. Germline CDR1 reads KGHDR; CDR2 reads SFDVKD. Written as DNA, the CDR3 is TGTGCCACCAGTGAGGGGGCCCACTCCTACAATGAGCAGTTCTTC. It translates to CATSEGAHSYNEQFF.

This clone was detected once. The rearrangement links TRBV5-1 to TRBJ2-5; TRBD1 agrees at 12 bases. Looked up from germline, CDR1 is SGHRS and CDR2 is YFSETQ. There are 17 residues in the CDR3. The V and J ends lost 4 bases and 5 bases, in that order; junction bases with no gene match: 12. CDR3 nucleotides: TGCGCCAGCAGCACCGGGACAGGGGGCGCGTACTGGGAGACCCAGTACTTC. This sequence encodes CASSTGTGGAYWETQYF.

V and J are TRBV11-3 and TRBJ2-7; no clear D gene. The V end was cut by 6 bases, the J end by 2 bases, with 8 bases between. Per germline, CDR1 SGHNT and CDR2 YENEEA. The CDR3 is 12 residues long. The CDR3 nucleotides read TGTGCCAGCAGAAACGGTCCCTACGAGCAGTACTTC. Its translation is CASRNGPYEQYF.

This clone was counted once. The rearrangement uses TRBV19 and TRBJ2-7; D perhaps matches TRBD2 (6 bases). Germline CDR1 and CDR2: LNHDA and SQIVND (reference sequence). CDR3 size: 15 residues. With 6 bases removed from V and 1 base from J, the gap between germline ends came to 16 bases. CDR3 in amino acids: CASSPEGSGSYEQYF. In nucleotides, the CDR3 is TGTGCCAGTAGCCCGGAGGGGAGCGGATCCTACGAGCAGTACTTC.

The V gene is TRBV19, the J gene TRBJ2-3; weak D call: TRBD1 (6 bases). The CDR3 sequence is 15 residues long. V shed 3 bases and J shed 4 bases, with 14 bases lying between them. Germline assignment: CDR1 LNHDA and CDR2 SQIVND (reference sequence). CDR3 in amino acids: CASSMGAGVPDTQYF. The CDR3 bases are TGTGCCAGTAGTATGGGCGCAGGGGTTCCAGATACGCAGTATTTT.

This chain joins TRBV10-1 and TRBJ2-3, with D uncertain. CDR3 length: 16 amino acids. Germline CDR1 is WNHNN and CDR2 is SYGVQD (reference sequence). V was trimmed by 2 bases and J by 0 bases, leaving 12 bases between them. This chain's CDR3 is CASSEARTSSTDTQYF. The CDR3 DNA is TGCGCCAGCAGTGAGGCTCGAACTTCTAGCACAGATACGCAGTATTTT.

J is TRBJ1-2 and V is TRBV7-8, with D unresolved. CDR3 length equals 15 residues. Germline V gene sequence: CDR1 SGHVS, CDR2 FQNEAQ. The V and J ends lost 4 bases and 2 bases respectively, with 14 bases between them. The CDR3 nucleotides read TGTGCCAGCAGCTCACACACCATTCAGAACTATGGCTACACCTTC. Residues: CASSSHTIQNYGYTF.

This clone showed up just once. The J gene is TRBJ2-1, the V gene TRBV14, with D possibly being TRBD1 (6 bases). The V gene lost 0 bases and the J gene lost 12 bases, with 12 bases spanning the gap. The CDR3 is 13 residues long. Germline CDR1 is SGHDN and CDR2 is FVKESK. The CDR3 spells CASSQDQGTRQFF. Here the CDR3 DNA reads TGTGCCAGCAGCCAAGATCAGGGGACCCGGCAGTTCTTC.

The chain has TRBV3-1 (or the pseudogene TRBV3-2) and TRBJ2-1; 10 nucleotides agree with TRBD2. Germline V gene sequence: CDR1 LGHDT, CDR2 YNNKEL (reference sequence). V trimming: 4 bases; J trimming: 4 bases; junction bases outside the gene matches: 4. CDR3 length: 15 amino acids. This CDR3 reads CASSPSSGSYNEQFF. CDR3 in DNA: TGTGCCAGCAGCCCATCTAGCGGGAGTTACAATGAGCAGTTCTTC.

This sequence joins TRBV19 and TRBJ1-5; 8 nucleotides line up with TRBD1. V dropped 5 bases and J dropped 0; count of bases not matched to a gene: 6. The V gene's germline CDR1 is LNHDA and CDR2 SQIVND (reference sequence). The CDR3 consists of 16 residues. The CDR3, as DNA: TGTGCCAGTAGTGACAGGGGCGGTTATAGCAATCAGCCCCAGCATTTT. It encodes CASSDRGGYSNQPQHF.

The V gene is TRBV5-1, the J gene TRBJ1-1; TRBD1 is a possible D gene (6 bases). The V end was cut by 4 bases, the J end by 1 base, with 8 bases between. The CDR3 consists of 13 residues. CDR1 is SGHRS, CDR2 YFSETQ, per germline. Here the CDR3 reads CASSGGQNTEAFF. In DNA form, the CDR3 reads TGCGCCAGCAGCGGGGGACAGAACACTGAAGCTTTCTTT.

CDR3 sequence reads: CASSTGRRTEAFF. The DNA for the CDR3 is TGTGCCAGTAGTACAGGGAGGAGGACTGAAGCTTTCTTT. The V call is TRBV19, the J call TRBJ1-1; possibly TRBD1 for D (5 bases). There are 13 residues in the CDR3. Trimming removed 4 bases at V and 5 bases at J, with 11 bases between. Germline loops: CDR1 LNHDA, CDR2 SQIVND (reference sequence).

This clone was recorded only once. V is TRBV14 and J is TRBJ2-5; D gene uncertain. The CDR3 is made up of 13 amino acids. The ends were cut back, 1 base at V and 2 bases at J, with 5 bases in the middle. Germline V gives CDR1 SGHDN, CDR2 FVKESK. The CDR3 nucleotides are TGTGCCAGCAGCCAAGGTCAACAAGAGACCCAGTACTTC. As protein: CASSQGQQETQYF.

Only a few counts were recorded for this clone. This sequence joins TRBV18 and TRBJ1-6; 7 nucleotides line up with TRBD1. CDR1 and CDR2 (germline): KGHSH, LQKENI. The CDR3 is made up of 14 amino acids. After removal of 6 bases from V and 7 bases from J, the junction contained 6 bases not matched to a gene. The CDR3 sequence is CASSADRENSPLHF. The CDR3 DNA is TGTGCCAGCTCGGCTGACAGGGAGAATTCACCCCTCCACTTT. Full variable domain (rest looked up from reference TRBV18 and TRBJ1-6): NAGVMQNPRHLVRRRGQEARLRCSPMKGHSHVYWYRQLPEEGLKFMVYLQKENIIDESGMPKERFSAEFPKEGPSILRIQQVVRGDSAAYFCASSADRENSPLHFGNGTRLTVT.

This sequence joins TRBV5-1 and TRBJ1-3; D possibly corresponds to TRBD1 (5 bases). The CDR3 sequence is 15 residues long. Trimming left V 0 bases short and J 6 bases short, with 13 bases between. The germline CDR1 and CDR2 sequences are SGHRS and YFSETQ. DNA for the CDR3: TGCGCCAGCAGCTTGGACAGGAGAGATGCAAACACCATATATTTT. Its translation is CASSLDRRDANTIYF.

The chain carries TRBV15 and TRBJ2-1; 10 positions agree with TRBD2. The CDR3 length is 17 residues. The V gene end was trimmed by 2 bases and the J gene end by 0 bases; junction bases not matched to a gene: 4. The germline gives CDR1 LNHNV, CDR2 YYDKDF (reference sequence). CDR3 in amino acids: CATSRPLAGDSYNEQFF. CDR3 DNA: TGTGCCACCAGCAGACCGCTAGCGGGAGACTCCTACAATGAGCAGTTCTTC.

The chain is built from TRBV4-1 and TRBJ1-5, with D uncertain. Trimming took off 4 bases at V and 7 bases at J, with 20 bases between the two ends. Germline CDR1 is MGHRA and CDR2 is YSYEKL. The CDR3 consists of 16 residues. CDR3: CASSRLPTLKGQPQHF. The CDR3 DNA reads as TGCGCCAGCAGCCGCCTTCCGACACTCAAAGGACAGCCCCAGCATTTT.

The J gene is TRBJ1-1, the V gene TRBV28; 7 bases are a match to TRBD1. The CDR3 length is 14 residues. The V gene's germline CDR1 is MDHEN and CDR2 SYDVKM. V gave up 6 bases and J gave up 6 bases; unmatched junction bases: 10. CDR3 nucleotides: TGTGCCAGCAGGCCATCACAGGGGTGGTCTGAAGCTTTCTTT. It specifies CASRPSQGWSEAFF.

This chain joins TRBV28 and TRBJ2-3, with 7 nucleotides matching TRBD2. J lost 4 bases, V lost 3 bases, and 7 bases had no gene match. This CDR3 has 15 amino acids. CDR1 is MDHEN and CDR2 is SYDVKM in the germline V gene. CDR3 nucleotides: TGTGCCAGCAGTTTTTCGTTTGCGGGGGCAGATACGCAGTATTTT. The encoded protein is CASSFSFAGADTQYF.

This chain uses TRBV15 with TRBJ1-2; D may be TRBD1 (5 bases). The germline V gene encodes CDR1 LNHNV and CDR2 YYDKDF (reference sequence). With 8 bases removed from V and 4 bases from J, the gap between germline ends came to 23 bases. The CDR3 runs 16 residues. Here the CDR3 reads CATYPLGGGGSYGYTF. The CDR3 DNA reads TGTGCCACCTACCCTTTGGGGGGAGGCGGCTCCTATGGCTACACCTTC.

The genes are TRBV3-1 (or the pseudogene TRBV3-2) and TRBJ2-1; the match to TRBD2 covers 8 bases. V was clipped by 1 base and J by 3 bases; unmatched bases: 2. CDR1 and CDR2 (germline): LGHDT, YNNKEL (reference sequence). The length of the CDR3 is 15 residues. The CDR3 DNA sequence: TGTGCCAGCAGCCAAGTCGCGGGAGGCTACAATGAGCAGTTCTTC. Translated: CASSQVAGGYNEQFF.

The chain is built from TRBV5-1 and TRBJ2-1; 12 positions agree with TRBD2. The CDR3 contains 17 residues. The germline V gene encodes CDR1 SGHRS and CDR2 YFSETQ. The junction had 13 bases not matched to a gene; V was cut back by 2 bases and J by 10 bases. CDR3 DNA sequence: TGCGCCAGCAGCTTCAGCCCCCTAGCGGGGGGGCCGGGGGAGCAGTTCTTC. This gives the protein CASSFSPLAGGPGEQFF.

This clone was detected only once. V and J are TRBV11-3 and TRBJ1-2, with 8 bases identical to TRBD1. Trimming took 6 bases from V and 0 from J; bases not matched to a gene: 6. The CDR3 has 15 amino acids. CDR1 SGHNT and CDR2 YENEEA come from the germline V gene. The CDR3 is CASRKDRDSNYGYTF. Written as DNA, the CDR3 is TGTGCCAGCAGAAAGGACAGGGACTCTAACTATGGCTACACCTTC.

V usage is TRBV3-1 (or the pseudogene TRBV3-2) and J usage is TRBJ2-7, with 10 positions matching TRBD2. Per germline, CDR1 LGHDT and CDR2 YNNKEL (reference sequence). The CDR3 is 15 amino acids. After removal of 4 bases from V and 2 bases from J, the junction contained 5 bases not matched to a gene. CDR3 in DNA: TGTGCCAGCAGCCGCCGGACTAGCGGTACCTACGAGCAGTACTTC. This gives the protein CASSRRTSGTYEQYF.

The V and J genes are TRBV6-6 and TRBJ1-1; unclear D gene. Germline CDR1 MNHNY, CDR2 SVGAGI (reference sequence). The CDR3 sequence is 12 residues long. Trimming pared 6 bases from V and 6 bases from J, leaving 11 bases between. The CDR3 is CASSPGYAEAFF. CDR3 DNA sequence: TGTGCCAGCAGCCCGGGATACGCTGAAGCTTTCTTT.